This TCR beta chain appears in the sequencing data of a study of blood T cell repertoires in COVID-19. Across the whole study: Nucleic acid was either cDNA or gDNA, and it came from T cells, B-cell-depleted T cells, or PBMCs.

In the authors' workflow: How many nucleated cells were present was estimated from reference gene primer amplification. Sequenced by immunoSEQ multiplex PCR; TCRdb stores in-frame clones only, minus some. V, J and clone size reflect that table, while D and trimming were determined from the DNA. The sample includes approximately 250,000 clones, approximately 90% of them seen just once. The CDR3 runs 15 residues. The V and J ends lost 6 bases and 7 bases respectively, with 21 bases between them. Germline loops: CDR1 MDHEN, CDR2 SYDVKM. The study recruited people aged about 18 to 89 years across approximately 24 US areas. A COVID-19 case was met by exposed participants within 2 weeks before study entry.

Material for sequencing was PBMCs or T cells enriched from blood (not recorded which). This sequence originates from a middle-aged man who had been exposed to COVID-19. V gene TRBV28 combines with J gene TRBJ1-1, with D perhaps TRBD1 (6 bases). The CDR3, as DNA: TGTGCCAGCAGCCGCCTCCAGGGGAGTACGGTTGAAGCTTTCTTT. Amino acid sequence: CASSRLQGSTVEAFF.